Included here is one TCR beta chain sequence, with context. What this receptor recognizes is not known. No per-base quality is available; no much larger clone lies one base away. The germline V gene (reference sequence) specifies SGHKS as CDR1 and YYEKEE as CDR2. Trimming takes 0 bases from V and 2 bases from J, and the germline ends sit 1 base apart. The CDR3 contains 12 residues, cysteine and phenylalanine counted. Of all the DNA, just the CDR3 is kept, 36 bases in frame from base 1. Taken with the paper, the label for time point translates to: after trial treatment. Reading the label with the study, this specimen's treatment or condition is: LDRT plus nivolumab, ipilimumab, low-dose cyclophosphamide and aspirin (RACIN trial). The donors took part in RACIN, a single-arm, phase I, dose-escalation trial that combined nivolumab, ipilimumab, aspirin, low-dose cyclophosphamide and low-dose radiotherapy. Patients were eligible if they had advanced solid tumors that were TIL-negative.

TCRdb records Illumina HiSeq 2500 as the sequencer. To make first-strand cDNA, Superscript III was used along with a set of TRAV- and TRBV-specific primers so that both the TCRalpha and TCRbeta chains were covered. A roughly 18-cycle PCR with Phusion amplified the TCRs, pairing a constant-region primer with the adapter that was attached to the V primers. The isolated mRNA was amplified using the MessageAmp II aRNA Amplification Kit, with in vitro transcription performed for about 15 hours at 37 degrees C. mRNA for TCR sequencing was isolated with the Dynabeads mRNA DIRECT Purification Kit. Indexed Illumina adapters were added in a second Phusion PCR of 20 to 25 cycles, after which AMPure XP beads were used to purify the products. Processing in the source paper ran as follows. Using custom Perl scripts, TCR sequences encoding the same protein were pooled, out-of-frame sequences were removed, and the abundance of each clonotype was computed. Any TCR sequence backed by just one read was left out of the analysis. Among the metrics used to describe the repertoires were Shannon entropy, Gini index, clonality, richness, and the frequency of TCRs shared between repertoires. The public reads were quality trimmed at Q25 with fastp and then assembled into clones with MiXCR by TCRdb, keeping productive beta chains. Each entry is one CDR3 protein sequence, shown with its most common DNA and genes. These V and J calls originate from TCRdb's pipeline instead of the authors' own analysis. In this sample the table shows about 30,000 distinct CDR3 sequences, about half of which occur a single time. Around 6% of the sample goes to the ten largest clones.

This sample stems from a study of low-dose radiotherapy and immunotherapy resistance in tumors (dated by TCRdb to about 2022). Broadly, across the study: In Cohort 1, each fraction delivered 0.5 Gy every 2 weeks, and the prescribed total PTV dose was 6.5 Gy. Eight patients were included in the translational analysis: three from the first dose cohort and the first five from the second dose cohort. Aspirin 300 mg was taken orally once daily by patients for four cycles, starting on cycle 1 day 1. In Cohort 2, 1 Gy per fraction was delivered every two weeks, for a total of 13 Gy over 26 weeks. Trial participants were not randomized into treatment groups. Cyclophosphamide 200 mg/m2 was given intravenously every two weeks, one day before each radiation and immunotherapy administration. Patients were given nivolumab as a 240 mg flat dose every two weeks and ipilimumab at 1 mg/kg every six weeks, with both drugs delivered intravenously.

This sequence was found in a male donor with gallbladder cancer. Recombination joined TRBV5-5 with TRBJ2-3; no D gene is confidently identified. The sequencing used PBMCs, collected after low-dose radiotherapy plus immunotherapy. The CDR3 amino acid sequence is: CASSLDTDTQYF. The nucleotides read TGTGCCAGCAGCTTGGACACAGATACGCAGTATTTT.